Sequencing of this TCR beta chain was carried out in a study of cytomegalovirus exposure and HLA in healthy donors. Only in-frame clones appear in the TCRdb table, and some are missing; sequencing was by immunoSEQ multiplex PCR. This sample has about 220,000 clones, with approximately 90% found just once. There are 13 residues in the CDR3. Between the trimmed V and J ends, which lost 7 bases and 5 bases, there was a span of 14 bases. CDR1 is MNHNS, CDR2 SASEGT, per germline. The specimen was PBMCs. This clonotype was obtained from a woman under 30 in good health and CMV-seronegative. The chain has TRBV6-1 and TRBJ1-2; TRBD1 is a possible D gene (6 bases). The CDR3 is CASTPLTGYGYTF. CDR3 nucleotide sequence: TGTGCCAGCACCCCCCTGACAGGATATGGCTACACCTTC.